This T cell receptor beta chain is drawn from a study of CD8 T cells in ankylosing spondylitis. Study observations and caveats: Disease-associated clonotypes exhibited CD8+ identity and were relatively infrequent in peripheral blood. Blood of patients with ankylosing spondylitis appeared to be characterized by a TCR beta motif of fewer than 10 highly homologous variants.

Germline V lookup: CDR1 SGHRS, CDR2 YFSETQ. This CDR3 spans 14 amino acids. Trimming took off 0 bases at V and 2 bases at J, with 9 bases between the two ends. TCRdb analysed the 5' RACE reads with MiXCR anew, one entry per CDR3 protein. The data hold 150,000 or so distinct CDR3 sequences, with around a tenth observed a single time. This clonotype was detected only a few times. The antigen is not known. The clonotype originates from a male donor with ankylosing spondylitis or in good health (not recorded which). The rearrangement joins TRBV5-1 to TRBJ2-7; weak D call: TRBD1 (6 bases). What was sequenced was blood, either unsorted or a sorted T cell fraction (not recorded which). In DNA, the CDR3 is TGCGCCAGCAGCTTGGGACAGGATACCTACGAGCAGTACTTC. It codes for CASSLGQDTYEQYF.